Following are 26 T cell receptor beta chains from one sample sequenced in a study of T cell changes during pregnancy in multiple sclerosis. The table came from immunoSEQ multiplex PCR; TCRdb's copy has only in-frame clones and leaves some out. Among tens of thousands of clones listed, roughly 92% were seen once. Sequencing used CD4+ T cells from peripheral blood mononuclear cells, obtained in the first trimester of pregnancy. The receptors originated from a female donor with multiple sclerosis, enrolled in a pregnancy study.

Only one count was recorded for this clone. V usage is TRBV18 and J usage is TRBJ1-1, with 7 positions matching TRBD1. The V and J ends lost 5 bases and 5 bases, in that order; junction bases with no gene match: 11. There are 15 residues in the CDR3. Germline V gene data show CDR1 as KGHSH and CDR2 as LQKENI. CDR3 region: CASSSQTGVRTEAFF. The CDR3 region has the DNA TGTGCCAGCTCATCCCAAACAGGGGTTCGTACTGAAGCTTTCTTT.

The rearrangement links TRBV5-4 to TRBJ2-2; TRBD2 matches at 8 bases. The CDR3 runs 16 residues. Germline V lookup: CDR1 SGHNT, CDR2 YYREEE (reference sequence). V lost 4 bases and J lost 7; bases outside the gene matches: 12. CDR3 coding DNA: TGTGCCAGCAGCCCTACTAGCGGAGGGGTACACGGGGAGCTGTTTTTT. Amino acid sequence: CASSPTSGGVHGELFF. Full variable domain (rest looked up from reference TRBV5-4 and TRBJ2-2): ETGVTQSPTHLIKTRGQQVTLRCSSQSGHNTVSWYQQALGQGPQFIFQYYREEENGRGNFPPRFSGLQFPNYSSELNVNALELDDSALYLCASSPTSGGVHGELFFGEGSRLTVL.

The chain combines TRBV5-6 with TRBJ2-2, with 7 nucleotides matching TRBD2. The V gene end was trimmed by 0 bases and the J gene end by 2 bases; junction bases not matched to a gene: 10. This CDR3 has 18 amino acids. CDR1 and CDR2 (germline): SGHDT, YYEEEE. As DNA, the CDR3 is TGTGCCAGCAGCTTGGTAAATTGGGGCGGGAGAAACACCGGGGAGCTGTTTTTT. Translated: CASSLVNWGGRNTGELFF.

V gene TRBV4-2 combines with J gene TRBJ2-3, with TRBD2 matching 7 bases. Trimming at V came to 1 base and at J to 4 bases, leaving 11 bases not matched to a gene. The germline V gene encodes CDR1 LGHNA and CDR2 YNFKEQ. This CDR3 has 17 amino acids. CDR3 nucleotides: TGTGCCAGCAGCCAAGGGGATGTGGGAGGGAAAGCAGATACGCAGTATTTT. As protein: CASSQGDVGGKADTQYF.

The V gene is TRBV18, the J gene TRBJ2-3, with a possible D match to TRBD1 (5 bases). The V end lost 3 bases, the J end lost 4 bases, and 14 bases lay between the germline ends. The germline gives CDR1 KGHSH, CDR2 LQKENI. The CDR3 extends over 15 amino acids. CDR3 protein: CASSPLGTGSDTQYF. In nucleotides, the CDR3 is TGTGCCAGCTCACCCTTGGGCACAGGTTCAGATACGCAGTATTTT.

The gene calls are TRBV6-1 and TRBJ2-2; the D is unclear. The CDR3 is 12 residues long. Between the trimmed V and J ends, which lost 10 bases and 5 bases, there was a span of 11 bases. The V gene's germline CDR1 is MNHNS and CDR2 SASEGT. Here the CDR3 reads CANIRRTGELFF. CDR3 coding DNA: TGTGCCAACATAAGGCGGACCGGGGAGCTGTTTTTT.

This clone was counted once. The chain carries TRBV19 and TRBJ2-5, with a possible D match to TRBD1 (5 bases). The CDR3 totals 15 residues. Germline V CDR1 and CDR2: LNHDA, SQIVND (reference sequence). V lost 0 bases and J lost 6, with 14 bases in between. Here the CDR3 DNA reads TGTGCCAGTAGTATAGATCAGGGTTTTCAAAAGACCCAGTACTTC. It codes for CASSIDQGFQKTQYF. The full variable domain, completed using reference TRBV19 and TRBJ2-5, is DGGITQSPKYLFRKEGQNVTLSCEQNLNHDAMYWYRQDPGQGLRLIYYSQIVNDFQKGDIAEGYSVSREKKESFPLTVTSAQKNPTAFYLCASSIDQGFQKTQYFGPGTRLLVL.

V is TRBV11-3 and J is TRBJ2-1; TRBD2 might be the D (6 bases). CDR3 length equals 15 residues. In germline, CDR1 is SGHNT, CDR2 YENEEA. V gave up 1 base and J gave up 7 bases, with 14 bases separating them. The CDR3: CASSLGGGPGNEQFF. In nucleotides, the CDR3 is TGTGCCAGCAGCTTAGGGGGAGGTCCGGGGAATGAGCAGTTCTTC.

The chain couples TRBV10-3 to TRBJ2-7, with TRBD1 identical over 7 bases. The V and J ends lost 6 bases and 4 bases, in that order; junction bases with no gene match: 3. The germline V gene encodes CDR1 ENHRY and CDR2 SYGVKD. The CDR3 is made up of 12 amino acids. For the CDR3, the DNA is TGTGCCATCAGCGGGACAGATTACGAGCAGTACTTC. This codes for CAISGTDYEQYF.

The V and J genes are TRBV14 and TRBJ2-7; 9 positions match TRBD2. Germline V gene lookup returns CDR1 SGHDN and CDR2 FVKESK. The CDR3 covers 13 residues. J gave up 4 bases and V 4 bases, and 2 bases lay outside the gene matches. CDR3 DNA: TGTGCCAGCAGCCCTAGCGGGGCTTACGAGCAGTACTTC. Translating it yields CASSPSGAYEQYF.

The chain has TRBV5-5 and TRBJ2-7, with 11 bases matching TRBD1. The CDR3 totals 15 residues. CDR1 and CDR2 from the germline V gene are SGHKS and YYEKEE (reference sequence). The V gene end was trimmed by 6 bases and the J gene end by 4 bases; junction bases not matched to a gene: 9. The CDR3 DNA reads as TGTGCCAGCAACCTTCTAGGACAGGGGGCTTACGAGCAGTACTTC. It yields the protein CASNLLGQGAYEQYF.

The CDR3 DNA follows: TGTGCCAGCAGCCTTGACAGGAGTACTTACTCACCCCTCCACTTT. This sequence encodes CASSLDRSTYSPLHF. The chain has TRBV2 and TRBJ1-6, with a tentative D call TRBD1 (6 bases). Germline CDR1 reads SNHLY; CDR2 reads FYNNEI. V dropped 6 bases and J dropped 10 bases, with 19 bases sitting between them. The CDR3 has 15 amino acids.

The rearrangement uses TRBV10-3 and TRBJ2-7; D is undetermined. Trimming cost V 6 bases and J 2 bases, with 8 bases left between them. The CDR3 totals 12 residues. The germline V gene encodes CDR1 ENHRY and CDR2 SYGVKD. This CDR3 is CAIRTKAYEQYF. The CDR3 nucleotides are TGTGCCATCAGAACAAAAGCCTACGAGCAGTACTTC.

CDR3 DNA: TGCGCCAGCAGCTTGATTGTGGGCACCTCCTACGAGCAGTACTTC. It is translated as CASSLIVGTSYEQYF. V gene TRBV5-1 combines with J gene TRBJ2-7; D remains ambiguous. The CDR3 spans 15 residues. V lost 1 base and J 0 bases, leaving 11 bases between the germline ends. Germline V gives CDR1 SGHRS, CDR2 YFSETQ.

The chain has TRBV6-5 and TRBJ1-3, with D perhaps matching TRBD1 (5 bases). Germline V lookup: CDR1 MNHEY, CDR2 SVGAGI. V was pared by 0 bases and J by 4 bases, with 13 bases between. There are 16 residues in the CDR3. Written as DNA, the CDR3 is TGTGCCAGCAGTTACTCTTTTCGGGGGATAGGAAACACCATATATTTT. Protein: CASSYSFRGIGNTIYF.

The DNA for the CDR3 is TGTGCCAGCAGCGTAGGTGCACTCTGGGCCAACGTCCTGACTTTC. It translates to CASSVGALWANVLTF. V and J are TRBV9 and TRBJ2-6; no clear D gene. Per the germline V gene, CDR1 is SGDLS and CDR2 is YYNGEE. CDR3 size: 15 residues. Between the trimmed V and J ends, which lost 0 bases and 5 bases, there was a span of 9 bases.

A single count supports this clone. The CDR3 nucleotides read TGTGCCAGCAGCTTGCGACCGTGGAGCTCCTACAATGAGCAGTTCTTC. Protein product: CASSLRPWSSYNEQFF. The gene calls are TRBV7-8 and TRBJ2-1; D is uncertain. Germline V gives CDR1 SGHVS, CDR2 FQNEAQ. V was cut by 3 bases and J by 0 bases, with 12 bases left in between. The CDR3 runs to 16 residues.

The J gene is TRBJ2-1, the V gene TRBV14; 10 positions agree with TRBD2. The CDR3 extends over 18 amino acids. Germline loops: CDR1 SGHDN, CDR2 FVKESK. V was clipped by 0 bases and J by 7 bases; unmatched bases: 12. CDR3 sequence (DNA): TGTGCCAGCAGCCAAGATTTGGCGTCTAGCGGGAGAGGGAATGAGCAGTTCTTC. It codes for CASSQDLASSGRGNEQFF.

The chain joins TRBV27 to TRBJ1-2; 8 nucleotides match TRBD1. Germline CDR1 and CDR2: MNHEY and SMNVEV (reference sequence). J was trimmed by 3 bases and V by 6 bases; bases with no gene match: 3. The CDR3 sequence is 13 residues long. This CDR3 is CASSLTGDYGYTF. The CDR3 DNA reads as TGTGCCAGCAGCCTGACAGGGGACTATGGCTACACCTTC.

V and J are TRBV19 and TRBJ1-2; tentatively, D is TRBD1 (6 bases). The germline V and J ends were trimmed by 4 bases and 3 bases, with 15 bases remaining between them. Germline V gene sequence: CDR1 LNHDA, CDR2 SQIVND (reference sequence). There are 15 residues in the CDR3. CDR3 loop: CASSTAGVIDYGYTF. The CDR3 region has the DNA TGTGCCAGTAGTACGGCAGGGGTAATCGACTATGGCTACACCTTC.

The chain joins TRBV18 to TRBJ2-7; TRBD1 matches at 9 bases. After removal of 6 bases from V and 3 bases from J, the junction contained 3 bases not matched to a gene. Germline CDR1 and CDR2: KGHSH and LQKENI. The CDR3 runs to 13 residues. CDR3 protein: CASSGQGGYEQYF. CDR3 coding DNA: TGTGCCAGCTCGGGACAGGGAGGCTACGAGCAGTACTTC.

This clone showed up just once. The genes are TRBV7-8 and TRBJ1-1, with D possibly TRBD1 on 5 matching bases. The CDR3 is made up of 16 amino acids. Germline loops: CDR1 SGHVS, CDR2 FQNEAQ. Trimming pared 5 bases from V and 5 bases from J, leaving 21 bases between. CDR3 protein: CASSPLRAPGETEAFF. The CDR3 coding sequence is TGTGCCAGCAGCCCACTCCGAGCCCCGGGGGAGACTGAAGCTTTCTTT.

The rearrangement uses TRBV7-8 and TRBJ2-3, with 9 bases identical to TRBD2. The CDR3 is made up of 15 amino acids. CDR1 and CDR2 (germline): SGHVS, FQNEAQ. V trimming: 6 bases; J trimming: 0 bases; junction bases outside the gene matches: 4. This CDR3 is CASSLLAGSTDTQYF. The CDR3 DNA reads as TGTGCCAGCAGTTTGCTAGCGGGGAGCACAGATACGCAGTATTTT.

The V gene is TRBV20-1, the J gene TRBJ2-3; D might be TRBD1 (5 bases). The germline V gene has CDR1 DFQATT and CDR2 SNEGSKA (reference sequence). Trimming shortened V by 4 bases and J by 4 bases, and 6 bases separated the two germline ends. The CDR3 runs 11 residues. In nucleotides, the CDR3 is TGCAGTGCTACAGGGTCAGATACGCAGTATTTT. This sequence encodes CSATGSDTQYF.

This chain uses TRBV6-5 with TRBJ2-5; possible D gene TRBD1, 6 bases. Between the trimmed V and J ends, which lost 6 bases and 5 bases, there was a span of 10 bases. The CDR3 length is 12 residues. Germline assignment: CDR1 MNHEY and CDR2 SVGAGI. This CDR3 is CASRTGSETQYF. The CDR3 DNA sequence: TGTGCCAGCAGAACAGGGTCTGAGACCCAGTACTTC.

Note on this clone: Its ends do not fully match the called genes, so a read error is possible. This chain uses TRBV6-5 with TRBJ1-3, with D possibly matching TRBD1 (6 bases). Germline values: CDR1 MNHEY, CDR2 SVGAGI. This CDR3 is built from 15 residues. The CDR3 protein is CASSYQGSSGSTIYF. The CDR3 DNA reads as TGTGCCAGCAGTTACCAGGGGAGCTCTGGAAGCACCATATATTTT.